This T cell receptor beta chain was recorded in a study of cytomegalovirus exposure and HLA in healthy donors. Regarding the study as a whole: Association with HLA alleles at 0.05 false discovery rate was found for 16,951 TCR beta sequences in a later analysis. In a later analysis, an Asian-associated ancestry cluster reportedly showed fewer N-insertions than the approximately 700-donor mean. Later analysis identified a missense DCLRE1C variant that was linked to TCR beta V- and J-gene trimming.

This CDR3 comprises 16 residues. Germline lookup yields CDR1 SEHNR and CDR2 FQNEAQ (reference sequence). A word on this clone: Its matching antigen is unknown. An end of the junction does not agree with germline; a read error may underlie this.

PCR was performed using 60 Vbeta and 13 Jbeta primers. The method was immunoSEQ multiplex PCR; TCRdb's version includes in-frame clones alone and lacks a portion of them. Of over 150,000 clones in the sample, 70% to 80% are singletons; the top ten hold over 1.1%. The chain is built from TRBV7-9 and TRBJ2-5; possible D gene TRBD2, 7 bases. The clonotype originates from a man aged 55 to 70 in good health and CMV-seronegative. Sequenced material: PBMCs. CDR3 loop: CAGSPSPGAGEETQYF. The CDR3 DNA reads TGTGCCGGCAGCCCGTCCCCAGGGGCGGGAGAAGAGACCCAGTACTTC.